The 28 T cell receptor beta chains listed next were all sequenced from one sample in a study of T cell responses to AZD1222 COVID-19 vaccine. The assay was immunoSEQ multiplex PCR, and TCRdb's table has in-frame clones only and misses some. Seen here are approximately 160,000 clones, approximately 90% observed once, and the top ten hold around 2.6%. Sample: peripheral blood, taken on day 0 of AZD1222 vaccination. All receptors derive from an adult in good health.

The chain has TRBV28 and TRBJ2-7, with 10 bases lining up with TRBD2. CDR1 and CDR2 from the germline V gene are MDHEN and SYDVKM. This CDR3 contains 14 residues. The junction had 7 bases not matched to a gene; V was cut back by 6 bases and J by 5 bases. The CDR3 region is CASRGTSVFHEQYF. CDR3 DNA sequence: TGTGCCAGCAGGGGGACTAGCGTATTCCACGAGCAGTACTTC.

The chain couples TRBV10-3 to TRBJ1-2; 10 positions agree with TRBD1. Germline CDR1 ENHRY, CDR2 SYGVKD. The J segment lost 3 bases and the V segment lost 7 bases, leaving 2 bases of the junction unmatched. This CDR3 region has 13 residues. DNA of the CDR3: TGTGCCATCAAGACAGGGGGCGACTATGGCTACACCTTC. Its protein is CAIKTGGDYGYTF.

CDR3: CASSPRGSVQETQYF. CDR3 nucleotide sequence: TGTGCCAGCTCACCACGGGGCAGTGTTCAAGAGACCCAGTACTTC. The V and J genes are TRBV18 and TRBJ2-5; the D gene is possibly TRBD1 (5 bases). CDR3 size: 15 residues. V gave up 1 base and J gave up 2 bases, with 11 bases separating them. Looked up from germline, CDR1 is KGHSH and CDR2 is LQKENI.

The chain combines TRBV6-6 with TRBJ1-1; 7 positions agree with TRBD1. Losses at the gene ends were 6 bases for V and 1 base for J; bases not matched to a gene: 5. Per germline, CDR1 MNHNY and CDR2 SVGAGI (reference sequence). This CDR3 has 14 amino acids. The chain's CDR3 is CASRGDRQNTEAFF. The CDR3 nucleotides are TGTGCCAGCAGGGGGGACAGACAGAACACTGAAGCTTTCTTT.

The rearrangement uses TRBV27 and TRBJ2-7, with D perhaps matching TRBD2 (6 bases). The CDR3 is 14 amino acids. Trimming pared 6 bases from V and 3 bases from J, leaving 15 bases between. Germline loops: CDR1 MNHEY, CDR2 SMNVEV (reference sequence). The CDR3 protein is CASRGTAAGYEQYF. The DNA of the CDR3 is TGTGCCAGCAGGGGGACTGCTGCAGGCTACGAGCAGTACTTC.

V usage is TRBV19 and J usage is TRBJ1-3; D possibly corresponds to TRBD1 (5 bases). V was pared by 6 bases and J by 0 bases, with 18 bases between. The CDR3 sequence is 17 residues long. Germline CDR1 is LNHDA and CDR2 is SQIVND (reference sequence). In DNA, the CDR3 is TGTGCCAGTAGCCCGGGCCCAGGGTCCTACTCTGGAAACACCATATATTTT. It encodes CASSPGPGSYSGNTIYF.

J is TRBJ2-3 and V is TRBV5-4, with D perhaps matching TRBD1 (6 bases). This CDR3 region has 14 residues. Trimming pared 6 bases from V and 2 bases from J, leaving 13 bases between. The germline CDR1 and CDR2 sequences are SGHNT and YYREEE (reference sequence). This chain's CDR3 is CASTPGTNTDTQYF. In DNA, the CDR3 is TGTGCCAGCACCCCGGGGACAAACACAGATACGCAGTATTTT.

The count of this clone is one. The chain combines TRBV6-5 with TRBJ1-2; D gene unclear. Germline lookup yields CDR1 MNHEY and CDR2 SVGAGI. The CDR3 has 14 amino acids. With 10 bases removed from V and 4 bases from J, the gap between germline ends came to 19 bases. The CDR3 nucleotides are TGTGCCACTACGGAGGGTCGAGGCACCTATGGCTACACCTTC. This encodes CATTEGRGTYGYTF.

The chain combines TRBV10-3 with TRBJ1-3; D perhaps matches TRBD1 (5 bases). CDR1 and CDR2 from the germline V gene are ENHRY and SYGVKD. V dropped 6 bases and J dropped 0 bases, with 12 bases sitting between them. The CDR3 loop spans 15 amino acids. Here the CDR3 DNA reads TGTGCCATCAGGGGGCAGGAGTTCTCTGGAAACACCATATATTTT. Encoded protein: CAIRGQEFSGNTIYF.

The V and J genes are TRBV5-1 and TRBJ1-1; maybe TRBD1 (5 bases). Germline V gives CDR1 SGHRS, CDR2 YFSETQ. Between the trimmed V and J ends, which lost 0 bases and 1 base, there was a span of 10 bases. The CDR3 has 15 residues. The CDR3 bases are TGCGCCAGCAGCTTGGTACGGGGGGAGAACACTGAAGCTTTCTTT. Protein: CASSLVRGENTEAFF.

The DNA for the CDR3 is TGTGCCAGCAGCCAAGTCGCAAGGGAACTTTCCGGGGAGCTGTTTTTT. Its translation: CASSQVARELSGELFF. V is TRBV3-1 (or the pseudogene TRBV3-2) and J is TRBJ2-2; D not certain. Trimming cost V 1 base and J 6 bases, with 15 bases left between them. This CDR3 region has 16 residues. Germline CDR1 reads LGHDT; CDR2 reads YNNKEL (reference sequence).

The chain uses TRBV6-5 and TRBJ1-4; D not certain. CDR1 and CDR2 from the germline V gene are MNHEY and SVGAGI. V lost 6 bases and J lost 6, with 14 bases in between. The length of the CDR3 is 14 residues. The CDR3 sequence is CASRLRTGYEKLFF. DNA of the CDR3: TGTGCCAGCAGACTTCGGACGGGATATGAAAAACTGTTTTTT.

The CDR3 region is CASSIQTKHLRELFF. The CDR3 nucleotides read TGTGCCAGTAGTATCCAGACTAAACACCTTAGGGAGCTGTTTTTT. The rearrangement joins TRBV19 to TRBJ2-2; possibly TRBD2 for D (5 bases). Per germline, CDR1 LNHDA and CDR2 SQIVND (reference sequence). The germline V and J ends were trimmed by 3 bases and 9 bases, with 17 bases remaining between them. The CDR3 is 15 amino acids.

The chain carries TRBV13 and TRBJ2-3; D uncertain. Germline CDR1 PRHDT, CDR2 FYEKMQ (reference sequence). V dropped 5 bases and J dropped 2 bases, with 8 bases sitting between them. CDR3 length: 13 amino acids. The CDR3 region is CASSPGFTDTQYF. The CDR3 DNA is TGTGCCAGCAGCCCGGGCTTCACAGATACGCAGTATTTT.

V usage is TRBV18 and J usage is TRBJ2-3, with 7 bases lining up with TRBD2. Germline-derived CDR1 and CDR2 are KGHSH and LQKENI. The CDR3 covers 14 residues. V dropped 5 bases and J dropped 1; count of bases not matched to a gene: 3. CDR3: CASSRDYRTDTQYF. CDR3 sequence (DNA): TGTGCCAGCTCAAGGGACTACCGCACAGATACGCAGTATTTT.

This rearrangement joins TRBV5-5 to TRBJ2-2; possibly TRBD2 for D (6 bases). V shed 4 bases and J shed 5 bases, with 12 bases lying between them. The germline V gene encodes CDR1 SGHKS and CDR2 YYEKEE (reference sequence). The CDR3 spans 14 residues. The CDR3 reads CASSLEGLTGELFF. CDR3 nucleotide sequence: TGTGCCAGCAGCCTCGAGGGACTGACCGGGGAGCTGTTTTTT. The full variable domain, in which reference TRBV5-5 and TRBJ2-2 provide the parts outside the CDR3, is DAGVTQSPTHLIKTRGQQVTLRCSPISGHKSVSWYQQVLGQGPQFIFQYYEKEERGRGNFPDRFSARQFPNYSSELNVNALLLGDSALYLCASSLEGLTGELFFGEGSRLTVL.

This chain links TRBV6-5 with TRBJ1-6; 7 bases map to TRBD1. From germline, CDR1 is MNHEY and CDR2 SVGAGI. The J segment lost 4 bases and the V segment lost 2 bases, leaving 2 bases of the junction unmatched. The CDR3 is 15 residues long. CDR3 sequence reads: CASSYTGQYNSPLHF. CDR3 DNA sequence: TGTGCCAGCAGTTACACGGGACAGTATAATTCACCCCTCCACTTT.

This chain joins TRBV28 and TRBJ1-4; TRBD1 agrees at 7 bases. The CDR3 spans 18 residues. CDR1 is MDHEN, CDR2 SYDVKM, per germline. With 3 bases clipped from V and 4 bases from J, the junction kept 14 bases outside the gene matches. The CDR3 DNA follows: TGTGCCAGCAGTTTTGGGCTAATATCGGGACAGATTAATGAAAAACTGTTTTTT. Its protein product is CASSFGLISGQINEKLFF. Full variable domain (outside the CDR3, taken from reference TRBV28 and TRBJ1-4): DVKVTQSSRYLVKRTGEKVFLECVQDMDHENMFWYRQDPGLGLRLIYFSYDVKMKEKGDIPEGYSVSREKKERFSLILESASTNQTSMYLCASSFGLISGQINEKLFFGSGTQLSVL.

This clone has just a few counts. The rearrangement links TRBV14 to TRBJ2-7, with D perhaps TRBD2 (6 bases). This CDR3 region has 14 residues. V gave up 1 base and J gave up 2 bases, with 9 bases separating them. Germline CDR1 reads SGHDN; CDR2 reads FVKESK. As DNA, the CDR3 is TGTGCCAGCAGCCAAGGGCGGGGACCCTACGAGCAGTACTTC. Protein sequence: CASSQGRGPYEQYF.

The chain recombines TRBV19 with TRBJ2-2; 10 positions agree with TRBD2. Germline loops: CDR1 LNHDA, CDR2 SQIVND (reference sequence). The CDR3 consists of 16 residues. Losses at the gene ends were 7 bases for V and 3 bases for J; bases not matched to a gene: 8. The CDR3: CASTPVSGRHTGELFF. CDR3 DNA sequence: TGTGCCAGTACCCCCGTTAGCGGGAGGCACACCGGGGAGCTGTTTTTT.

The chain employs TRBV28 and TRBJ2-1; D unclear. The CDR3 is made up of 14 amino acids. Germline V gene lookup returns CDR1 MDHEN and CDR2 SYDVKM. With 4 bases removed from V and 1 base from J, the gap between germline ends came to 8 bases. CDR3 residues: CASSYTGSYNEQFF. CDR3 DNA sequence: TGTGCCAGCAGTTACACCGGGTCCTACAATGAGCAGTTCTTC.

The chain links TRBV4-1 to TRBJ2-1; 15 nucleotides align to TRBD2. The CDR3 sequence is 20 residues long. J lost 1 base, V lost 0 bases, and 7 bases had no gene match. Germline assignment: CDR1 MGHRA and CDR2 YSYEKL. In DNA, the CDR3 is TGCGCCAGCAGCCAAGATCCAGGACTAGCGGGAGGGCCGTCCTACAATGAGCAGTTCTTC. Translating it yields CASSQDPGLAGGPSYNEQFF.

The CDR3 region is CASSKGPTNTGELFF. The DNA of the CDR3 is TGTGCCAGCAGCAAGGGGCCTACGAACACCGGGGAGCTGTTTTTT. V gene TRBV5-4 combines with J gene TRBJ2-2; possible D gene TRBD1, 5 bases. CDR3 length equals 15 residues. V was pared by 4 bases and J by 0 bases, with 10 bases between. The V gene's germline CDR1 is SGHNT and CDR2 YYREEE (reference sequence).

The J gene is TRBJ2-1, the V gene TRBV6-5, with TRBD2 matching 10 bases. This CDR3 region has 15 residues. Germline V gives CDR1 MNHEY, CDR2 SVGAGI. V trimming: 6 bases; J trimming: 3 bases; junction bases outside the gene matches: 5. The CDR3: CASSQGLAVYNEQFF. In DNA, the CDR3 is TGTGCCAGCAGCCAAGGACTAGCGGTCTACAATGAGCAGTTCTTC.

The V call is TRBV5-1, the J call TRBJ1-2; D is uncertain. Looked up from germline, CDR1 is SGHRS and CDR2 is YFSETQ. CDR3 length: 14 residues. Trimming left V 0 bases short and J 5 bases short, with 11 bases between. CDR3 bases: TGCGCCAGCAGCTTGGATAGCAGGAGATATGGCTACACCTTC. Amino acids: CASSLDSRRYGYTF.

V is TRBV5-6 and J is TRBJ2-7; 7 bases match TRBD1. The germline gives CDR1 SGHDT, CDR2 YYEEEE. The CDR3 is made up of 17 amino acids. The ends lost 2 bases at V and 4 bases at J; junction bases unmatched: 15. CDR3 nucleotide sequence: TGTGCCAGCAGCTTAGCCATCAGACAGGGAAAAAGGTACGAGCAGTACTTC. The encoded protein is CASSLAIRQGKRYEQYF.

A few counts support this clone. The genes are TRBV7-8 and TRBJ1-1, with D uncertain. V shed 5 bases and J shed 0 bases, with 7 bases lying between them. Germline V lookup: CDR1 SGHVS, CDR2 FQNEAQ. The CDR3 covers 13 residues. Here the CDR3 reads CASSPTMNTEAFF. The CDR3 DNA reads as TGTGCCAGCAGCCCGACCATGAACACTGAAGCTTTCTTT.

This clone was recorded once. The chain uses TRBV5-5 and TRBJ1-1; TRBD1 is a possible D gene (5 bases). The CDR3 sequence is 15 residues long. V lost 0 bases, J lost 4 bases, and 13 bases lay in between. The germline V gene has CDR1 SGHKS and CDR2 YYEKEE (reference sequence). CDR3 loop: CASSLGLGGGTEAFF. Here the CDR3 DNA reads TGTGCCAGCAGCTTGGGTTTGGGCGGGGGCACTGAAGCTTTCTTT.